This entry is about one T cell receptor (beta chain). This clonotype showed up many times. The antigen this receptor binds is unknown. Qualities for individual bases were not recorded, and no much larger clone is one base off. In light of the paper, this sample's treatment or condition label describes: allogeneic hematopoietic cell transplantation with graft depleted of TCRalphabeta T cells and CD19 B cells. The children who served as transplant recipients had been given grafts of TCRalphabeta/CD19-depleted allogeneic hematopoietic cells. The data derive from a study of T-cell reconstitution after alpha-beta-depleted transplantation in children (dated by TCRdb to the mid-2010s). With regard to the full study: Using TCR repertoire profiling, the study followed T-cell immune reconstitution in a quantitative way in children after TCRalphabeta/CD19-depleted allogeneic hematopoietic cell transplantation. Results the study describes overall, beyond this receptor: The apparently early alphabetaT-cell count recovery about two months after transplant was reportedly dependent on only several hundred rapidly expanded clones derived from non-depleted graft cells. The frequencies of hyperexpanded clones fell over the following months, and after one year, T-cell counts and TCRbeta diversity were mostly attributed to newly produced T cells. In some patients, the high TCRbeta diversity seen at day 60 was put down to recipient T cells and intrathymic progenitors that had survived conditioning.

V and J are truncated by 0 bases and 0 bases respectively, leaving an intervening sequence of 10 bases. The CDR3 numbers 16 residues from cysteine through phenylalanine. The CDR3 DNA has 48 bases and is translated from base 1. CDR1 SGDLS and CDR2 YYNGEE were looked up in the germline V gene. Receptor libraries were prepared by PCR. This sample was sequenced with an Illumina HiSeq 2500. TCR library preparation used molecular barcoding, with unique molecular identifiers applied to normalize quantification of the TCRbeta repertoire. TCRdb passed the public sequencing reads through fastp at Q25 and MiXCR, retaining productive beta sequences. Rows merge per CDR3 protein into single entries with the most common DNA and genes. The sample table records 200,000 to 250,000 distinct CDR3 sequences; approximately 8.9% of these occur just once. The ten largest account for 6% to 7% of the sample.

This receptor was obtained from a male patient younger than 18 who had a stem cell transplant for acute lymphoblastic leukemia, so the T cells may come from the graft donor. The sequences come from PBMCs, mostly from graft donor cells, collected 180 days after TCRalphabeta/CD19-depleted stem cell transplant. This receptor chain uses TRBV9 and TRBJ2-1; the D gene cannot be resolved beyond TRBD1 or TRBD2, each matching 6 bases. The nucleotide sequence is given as TGTGCCAGCAGCGTAGGGGGGGCAAGCTCCTACAATGAGCAGTTCTTC. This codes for CASSVGGASSYNEQFF.